This note documents a single TCR beta chain sequence. The target antigen is unknown. This CDR3 contains 14 residues. Between the trimmed V and J ends, which lost 5 bases and 2 bases, there was a span of 15 bases. The germline CDR1 and CDR2 sequences are SQVTM and ANQGSEA. The donors belonged to the 120-subject validation cohort, separate from the approximately 700-subject first cohort. This sample is drawn from a study of cytomegalovirus exposure and HLA in healthy donors. Study conclusions and caveats: There were three CMV-associated chains whose specificity for CMV antigens was confirmed in vitro.

Profiled with immunoSEQ multiplex PCR; TCRdb holds only in-frame clones, not every one. The table has some 200,000 clones, 75% to 85% seen once. V gene TRBV29-1 combines with J gene TRBJ1-1; D is unclear. This receptor was identified in a woman aged 25-40 years in good health and CMV-seropositive. The sequencing sample was made of PBMCs. CDR3 loop: CSVPRESPNTEAFF. The CDR3 nucleotides are TGCAGCGTTCCCCGGGAGAGCCCCAACACTGAAGCTTTCTTT. The complete variable domain, with remaining parts taken from reference TRBV29-1 and TRBJ1-1, reads SAVISQKPSRDICQRGTSLTIQCQVDSQVTMMFWYRQQPGQSLTLIATANQGSEATYESGFVIDKFPISRPNLTFSTLTVSNMSPEDSSIYLCSVPRESPNTEAFFGQGTRLTVV.